This T cell receptor (beta chain) was profiled in a study of shared clonotypes between healthy human individuals. V was trimmed by 6 bases and J by 1 base, leaving 14 bases between them. This CDR3 is built from 15 residues. Germline values: CDR1 MNHEY, CDR2 SMNVEV (reference sequence). This table comes from immunoSEQ multiplex PCR, and its TCRdb copy is limited to in-frame clones, with some not included. The sample includes almost 700,000 clones, roughly nine tenths of them seen just once. Naive CD8 isolation took CD45RO-negative cells positively selected for CCR7 and excluded terminally differentiated effector memory CD45RA+ cells. Those who donated were healthy HIV-negative adults, with no recent acute infections or vaccinations reported.

This clonotype was obtained from a young man in good health. The genes are TRBV27 and TRBJ2-3; a possible D gene is TRBD2 (7 bases). Material: naive CD8+ T cells sorted from blood. The CDR3 DNA sequence: TGTGCCAGCAGCCTCGCGGGGGCGCGCACAGATACGCAGTATTTT. Translating it yields CASSLAGARTDTQYF.